This T cell receptor (beta chain) derives from a study of blood T cell repertoires in COVID-19. At the level of the study: Samples representing acute and convalescent COVID-19 were sourced from the United States, Italy and Spain. The cDNA or gDNA used as material had been derived from T cells, B-cell-depleted T cells, or PBMCs.

Original methodology: Using reference gene primer amplification, nucleated cell counts were estimated. Assay used: immunoSEQ multiplex PCR; TCRdb lists only in-frame clones, some missing. V and J calls and clone size are as listed in that table; D and trimming were resolved from the DNA. This table has about 22,000 clones, around 83% appearing once. Germline values: CDR1 SGHRS, CDR2 YFSETQ. V was clipped by 4 bases and J by 5 bases; unmatched bases: 11. The CDR3 loop spans 15 amino acids. Material: peripheral blood. The rearrangement uses TRBV5-1 and TRBJ1-1; TRBD1 matches at 7 bases. The receptor was isolated from a man between 65 and 85 years old with acute or convalescent COVID-19. In nucleotides, the CDR3 is TGCGCCAGCAGCGACCAAACAGGGGTTTGGACTGAAGCTTTCTTT. Translation: CASSDQTGVWTEAFF.